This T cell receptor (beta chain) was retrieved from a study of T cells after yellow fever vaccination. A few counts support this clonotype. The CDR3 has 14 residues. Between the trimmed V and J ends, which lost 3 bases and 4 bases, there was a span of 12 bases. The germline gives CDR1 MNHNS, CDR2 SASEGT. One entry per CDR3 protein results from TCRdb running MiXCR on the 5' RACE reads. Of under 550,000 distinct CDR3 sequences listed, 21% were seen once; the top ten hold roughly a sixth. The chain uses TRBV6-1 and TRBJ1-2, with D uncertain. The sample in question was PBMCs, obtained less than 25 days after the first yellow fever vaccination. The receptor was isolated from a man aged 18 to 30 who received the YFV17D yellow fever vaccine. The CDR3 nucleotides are TGTGCCAGCAGTGAGGGCGCTCGCTTCTATGGCTACACCTTC. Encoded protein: CASSEGARFYGYTF.